These 22 T cell receptor beta chains were sequenced from one sample in a study of cytomegalovirus exposure and HLA in healthy donors. 13 Jbeta primers and 60 Vbeta primers were used for the PCR. The protocol was immunoSEQ multiplex PCR, while the TCRdb copy is restricted to in-frame clones and leaves out a portion. The sample holds hundreds of thousands of clones; about 89% are singletons and the top ten take roughly 1%. The sequenced sample consisted of PBMCs. Receptors originate from a woman younger than 30 in good health and CMV-seronegative.

The CDR3 is CASSPGTSGISYEQYF. The DNA for the CDR3 is TGTGCCAGCAGCCCTGGGACTAGCGGGATCTCCTACGAGCAGTACTTC. This chain links TRBV13 with TRBJ2-7; 13 bases align to TRBD2. CDR1 and CDR2 from the germline V gene are PRHDT and FYEKMQ (reference sequence). The CDR3 length is 16 residues. With V trimmed by 5 bases and J by 0 bases, 4 bases remained unmatched.

CDR3: CASSEYGGITDTQYF. The CDR3, as DNA: TGCGCCAGCAGTGAGTACGGGGGGATCACAGATACGCAGTATTTT. The chain is built from TRBV10-1 and TRBJ2-3; 7 nucleotides match TRBD2. CDR3 length equals 15 residues. Germline CDR1 and CDR2: WNHNN and SYGVQD (reference sequence). The J segment lost 2 bases and the V segment lost 1 base, leaving 3 bases of the junction unmatched.

This chain uses TRBV9 with TRBJ2-3, with 8 positions matching TRBD1. With V trimmed by 3 bases and J by 5 bases, 8 bases remained unmatched. Germline assignment: CDR1 SGDLS and CDR2 YYNGEE. The CDR3 runs 15 residues. The CDR3 bases are TGTGCCAGCAGCGCGGAGCAGGGGGCCGGAGATACGCAGTATTTT. It specifies CASSAEQGAGDTQYF.

The chain joins TRBV7-6 to TRBJ2-1; 9 positions match TRBD1. This CDR3 has 15 residues. J gave up 7 bases and V 5 bases, and 9 bases lay outside the gene matches. Germline-derived CDR1 and CDR2 are SGHVS and FNYEAQ. The CDR3 loop reads CASSVRDRVGNEQFF. In DNA, the CDR3 is TGTGCCAGCAGCGTCCGGGACAGGGTGGGAAATGAGCAGTTCTTC.

For this clone: Germline is not matched at one junction end, which may reflect a read error. Here the CDR3 reads CANSAASSGGYNEQFF. DNA for the CDR3: TGTGCCAACAGCGCGGCTAGTAGCGGGGGATACAATGAGCAGTTCTTC. V is TRBV9 and J is TRBJ2-1; 9 bases are shared with TRBD2. This CDR3 has 16 amino acids. Germline CDR1 is SGDLS and CDR2 is YYNGEE.

The V call is TRBV6-5, the J call TRBJ1-1; 8 nucleotides match TRBD1. Germline V gene data show CDR1 as MNHEY and CDR2 as SVGAGI. V gave up 4 bases and J gave up 3 bases; unmatched junction bases: 4. This CDR3 is 14 amino acids long. CDR3 coding DNA: TGTGCCAGCAGTTGGACAGGGAGGGACACTGAAGCTTTCTTT. Translated: CASSWTGRDTEAFF.

The gene calls are TRBV6-1 and TRBJ1-1, with D possibly TRBD1 on 6 matching bases. The CDR3 has 14 residues. Germline V CDR1 and CDR2: MNHNS, SASEGT. V was clipped by 5 bases and J by 0 bases, with 10 bases between them. The CDR3 protein is CASSTGIMNTEAFF. CDR3 sequence (DNA): TGTGCCAGCAGTACAGGGATTATGAACACTGAAGCTTTCTTT.

This clone was recorded only once. The chain is built from TRBV4-3 and TRBJ1-2, with D maybe TRBD1 (6 bases). Germline CDR1 LGHNA, CDR2 YSLEER. Trimming removed 1 base from V and 2 bases from J, with 11 bases in between. The CDR3 runs 15 residues. The CDR3 reads CASSQGQAANYGYTF. Here the CDR3 DNA reads TGCGCCAGCAGCCAAGGACAGGCGGCCAACTATGGCTACACCTTC.

Turning to this clone: Distinct nucleotide sequences in the sample also encode this CDR3. The chain links TRBV30 to TRBJ1-5, with 7 bases that match TRBD1. The CDR3 has 13 residues. J gave up 6 bases and V 1 base, and 3 bases lay outside the gene matches. Germline CDR1 GTSNPN, CDR2 SVGIG (reference sequence). The CDR3 loop is CAWSGAGGQPQHF. The DNA for the CDR3 is TGTGCCTGGAGTGGGGCAGGGGGTCAGCCCCAGCATTTT. The variable domain in full, with the rest retrieved from reference TRBV30 and TRBJ1-5, is SQTIHQWPATLVQPVGSPLSLECTVEGTSNPNLYWYRQAAGRGLQLLFYSVGIGQISSEVPQNLSASRPQDRQFILSSKKLLLSDSGFYLCAWSGAGGQPQHFGDGTRLSIL.

This chain joins TRBV5-1 and TRBJ1-5, with TRBD1 identical over 8 bases. Germline V lookup: CDR1 SGHRS, CDR2 YFSETQ. V gave up 0 bases and J gave up 6 bases; unmatched junction bases: 8. The CDR3 runs to 16 residues. CDR3 DNA sequence: TGCGCCAGCAGCTTGGGAAGACAGGGGTGGCTTCAGCCCCAGCATTTT. Its translation: CASSLGRQGWLQPQHF.

This chain connects TRBV29-1 to TRBJ2-1; TRBD1 matches at 12 bases. Germline assignment: CDR1 SQVTM and CDR2 ANQGSEA. CDR3 length: 15 residues. The J segment lost 7 bases and the V segment lost 4 bases, leaving 8 bases of the junction unmatched. Here the CDR3 reads CSVGDRGRKSNEQFF. The CDR3, as DNA: TGCAGCGTTGGGGACAGGGGGCGCAAATCGAATGAGCAGTTCTTC.

The chain links TRBV19 to TRBJ2-5; the match to TRBD2 covers 7 bases. The CDR3 covers 17 residues. CDR1 is LNHDA, CDR2 SQIVND, per germline (reference sequence). V shed 1 base, J shed 2 bases, and the junction held 10 bases outside the gene matches. CDR3 bases: TGTGCCAGTAGTATAGGAGGGGCGGGAGTAAGACAAGAGACCCAGTACTTC. Its protein is CASSIGGAGVRQETQYF.

V usage is TRBV7-2 and J usage is TRBJ1-3; 9 positions match TRBD1. Per the germline V gene, CDR1 is SGHTA and CDR2 is FQGNSA. The J segment lost 0 bases and the V segment lost 0 bases, leaving 0 bases of the junction unmatched. This CDR3 spans 16 amino acids. This CDR3 reads CASSLAGQGSGNTIYF. The CDR3 nucleotides read TGTGCCAGCAGCTTAGCGGGACAGGGCTCTGGAAACACCATATATTTT. The full variable domain, completed using reference TRBV7-2 and TRBJ1-3, is GAGVSQSPSNKVTEKGKDVELRCDPISGHTALYWYRQSLGQGLEFLIYFQGNSAPDKSGLPSDRFSAERTGGSVSTLTIQRTQQEDSAVYLCASSLAGQGSGNTIYFGEGSWLTVV.

The J gene is TRBJ2-1, the V gene TRBV2; D call uncertain. The CDR3 sequence is 13 residues long. V gave up 4 bases and J gave up 9 bases, with 13 bases separating them. Germline loops: CDR1 SNHLY, CDR2 FYNNEI. The CDR3 DNA sequence: TGTGCCAGCAGTGGTTTAGTGAACGGTGAGCAGTTCTTC. It encodes CASSGLVNGEQFF. Filled out from reference TRBV2 and TRBJ2-1, the complete variable domain reads EPEVTQTPSHQVTQMGQEVILRCVPISNHLYFYWYRQILGQKVEFLVSFYNNEISEKSEIFDDQFSVERPDGSNFTLKIRSTKLEDSAMYFCASSGLVNGEQFFGPGTRLTVL.

The chain joins TRBV11-2 to TRBJ1-1, with TRBD1 as a possible D gene (5 bases). Germline values: CDR1 SGHAT, CDR2 FQNNGV. Trimming cost V 3 bases and J 5 bases, with 19 bases left between them. This CDR3 contains 16 residues. The CDR3 coding sequence is TGTGCCAGCAGCTTTTTTATAGGGGATATAGAAACTGAAGCTTTCTTT. Its protein is CASSFFIGDIETEAFF.

The chain recombines TRBV7-3 with TRBJ1-1; D gene ambiguous. CDR3 length equals 14 residues. Trimming shortened V by 5 bases and J by 6 bases, and 16 bases separated the two germline ends. The germline CDR1 and CDR2 sequences are SGHTA and FQGTGA. CDR3 sequence: CASSPDSFGAEAFF. In DNA, the CDR3 is TGTGCCAGCAGCCCCGACTCGTTTGGCGCTGAAGCTTTCTTT.

CDR3: CASSLSGGDDTQYF. The DNA of the CDR3 is TGCGCCAGCAGCTTGTCCGGGGGGGATGATACGCAGTATTTT. The chain combines TRBV5-1 with TRBJ2-3; the match to TRBD2 covers 8 bases. The CDR3 spans 14 residues. V lost 1 base and J lost 6; bases outside the gene matches: 4. From germline, CDR1 is SGHRS and CDR2 YFSETQ.

DNA for the CDR3: TGTGCCAGCTCACCACGGACAGGTAGCAATCAGCCCCAGCATTTT. As protein: CASSPRTGSNQPQHF. This chain joins TRBV18 and TRBJ1-5, with 7 bases identical to TRBD1. The CDR3 length is 15 residues. Germline V gene lookup returns CDR1 KGHSH and CDR2 LQKENI. Losses at the gene ends were 1 base for V and 0 bases for J; bases not matched to a gene: 0.

V is TRBV18 and J is TRBJ2-4; D is perhaps TRBD2 (5 bases). CDR1 is KGHSH, CDR2 LQKENI, per germline. The CDR3 spans 16 residues. V lost 5 bases, J lost 0 bases, and 14 bases lay in between. The CDR3 DNA reads as TGTGCCAGCTCAGAACCGGGAATACTAGCCAAAAACATTCAGTACTTC. The encoded protein is CASSEPGILAKNIQYF.

J is TRBJ2-7 and V is TRBV5-1; D may be TRBD1 (6 bases). The CDR3 spans 14 residues. Trimming took off 2 bases at V and 5 bases at J, with 14 bases between the two ends. Germline-derived CDR1 and CDR2 are SGHRS and YFSETQ. CDR3 in amino acids: CASSLNRVGDEQYF. CDR3 sequence (DNA): TGCGCCAGCAGCTTAAACAGGGTAGGGGACGAGCAGTACTTC.

On this clone itself: Other DNA sequences in this specimen translate into the identical CDR3. The chain has TRBV29-1 and TRBJ2-2; 9 bases fit TRBD2. Germline CDR1 is SQVTM and CDR2 is ANQGSEA. The CDR3 covers 15 residues. With V trimmed by 5 bases and J by 5 bases, 9 bases remained unmatched. The CDR3 here is CSVNPGLAGTGELFF. For the CDR3, the DNA is TGCAGCGTTAATCCGGGGCTAGCGGGGACCGGGGAGCTGTTTTTT.

The rearrangement uses TRBV6-6 and TRBJ1-2, with D unclear. V was clipped by 8 bases and J by 0 bases, with 7 bases between them. In germline, CDR1 is MNHNY, CDR2 SVGAGI (reference sequence). CDR3 length equals 12 residues. The CDR3 spells CASQYTNYGYTF. The CDR3 nucleotides read TGTGCCAGCCAATACACTAACTATGGCTACACCTTC.